The clone carrying this TCR beta chain was counted between two and nine times. Its specificity is unknown. The sample originates from a study of blood T cells in healthy people across ages. Study-wide findings and caveats: More naive CD4+ cells and higher diversity were found in long-lived than in aged donors. Estimates drawn from one million T cells were deemed to understate diversity.

Germline V lookup: CDR1 MNHEY, CDR2 SMNVEV (reference sequence). This CDR3 is built from 17 residues. V lost 5 bases to trimming and J lost 4 bases; unmatched junction nucleotides: 9. Primed by a sample-barcoded 5' primer and a J-beta primer mix, a second PCR proceeded for about 6 to 11 cycles. Each TCR beta cDNA got a 12-nucleotide random molecular identifier. MiXCR, run by TCRdb on the 5' RACE reads, gives a single entry per CDR3 protein. The sample includes about 800,000 distinct CDR3 sequences, about 25% of them seen just once. The data were also submitted as part of a second study, on T cells of mothers and their children. That paper notes: For each mother, over 8 million TCR beta CDR3 reads were obtained, and for each child, roughly 2.8 million.

This clonotype originated in a boy aged 5 to 17 in good health. This chain joins TRBV27 and TRBJ2-1, with 12 bases that match TRBD2. Source material: blood. CDR3 amino acids: CASSTTSLAGGYNEQFF. CDR3 bases: TGTGCCAGCAGTACCACATCTCTAGCGGGAGGGTACAATGAGCAGTTCTTC.